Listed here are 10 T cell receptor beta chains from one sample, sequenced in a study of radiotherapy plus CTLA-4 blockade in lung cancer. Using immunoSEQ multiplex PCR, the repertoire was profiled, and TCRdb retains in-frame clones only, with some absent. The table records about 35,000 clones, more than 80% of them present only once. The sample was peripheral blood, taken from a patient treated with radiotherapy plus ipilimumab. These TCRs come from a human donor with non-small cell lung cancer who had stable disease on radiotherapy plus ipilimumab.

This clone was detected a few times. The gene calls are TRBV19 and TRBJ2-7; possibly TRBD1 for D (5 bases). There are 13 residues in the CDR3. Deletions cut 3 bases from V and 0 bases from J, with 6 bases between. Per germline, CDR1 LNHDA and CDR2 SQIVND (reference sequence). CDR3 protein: CASSMTASYEQYF. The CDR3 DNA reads TGTGCCAGTAGTATGACAGCCTCCTACGAGCAGTACTTC.

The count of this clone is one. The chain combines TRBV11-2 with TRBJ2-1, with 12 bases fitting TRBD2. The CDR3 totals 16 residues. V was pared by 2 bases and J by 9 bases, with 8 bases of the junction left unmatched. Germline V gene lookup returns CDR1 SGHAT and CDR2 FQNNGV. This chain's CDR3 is CASSLMRLAGVGEQFF. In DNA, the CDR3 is TGTGCCAGCAGCTTAATGAGACTAGCGGGAGTCGGTGAGCAGTTCTTC.

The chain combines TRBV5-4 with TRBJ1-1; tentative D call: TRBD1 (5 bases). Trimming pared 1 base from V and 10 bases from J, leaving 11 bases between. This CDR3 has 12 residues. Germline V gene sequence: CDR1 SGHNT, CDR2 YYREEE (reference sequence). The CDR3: CASSLPRAVAFF. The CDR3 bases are TGTGCCAGCAGCTTGCCCAGGGCAGTAGCTTTCTTT.

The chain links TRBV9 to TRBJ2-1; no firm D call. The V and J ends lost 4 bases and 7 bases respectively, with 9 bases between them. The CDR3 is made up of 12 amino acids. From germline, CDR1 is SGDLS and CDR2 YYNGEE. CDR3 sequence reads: CASSSGANEQFF. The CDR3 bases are TGTGCCAGCAGCTCAGGCGCGAATGAGCAGTTCTTC.

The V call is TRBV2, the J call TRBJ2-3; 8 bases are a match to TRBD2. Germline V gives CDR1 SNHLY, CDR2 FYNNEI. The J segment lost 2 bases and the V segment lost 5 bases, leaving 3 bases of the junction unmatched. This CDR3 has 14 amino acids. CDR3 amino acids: CASSPTSATDTQYF. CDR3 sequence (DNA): TGTGCCAGCAGTCCGACTAGCGCCACAGATACGCAGTATTTT.

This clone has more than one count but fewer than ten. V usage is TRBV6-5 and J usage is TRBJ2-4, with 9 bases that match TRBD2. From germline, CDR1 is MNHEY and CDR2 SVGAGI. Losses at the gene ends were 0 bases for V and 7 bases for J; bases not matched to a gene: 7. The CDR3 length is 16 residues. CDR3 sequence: CASSYSSGRSQNIQYF. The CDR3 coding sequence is TGTGCCAGCAGTTACTCGAGCGGGAGGTCCCAGAACATTCAGTACTTC.

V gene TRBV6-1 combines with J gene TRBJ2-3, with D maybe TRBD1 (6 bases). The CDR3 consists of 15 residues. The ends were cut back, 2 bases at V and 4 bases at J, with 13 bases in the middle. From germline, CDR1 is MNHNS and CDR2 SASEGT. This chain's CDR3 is CASSELRGNADTQYF. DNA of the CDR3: TGTGCCAGCAGTGAATTGAGGGGGAACGCAGATACGCAGTATTTT.

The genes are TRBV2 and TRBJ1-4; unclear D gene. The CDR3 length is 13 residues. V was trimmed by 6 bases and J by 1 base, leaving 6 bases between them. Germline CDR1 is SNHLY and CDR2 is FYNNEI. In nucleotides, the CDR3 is TGTGCCAGCAGGGCAGGAACTAATGAAAAACTGTTTTTT. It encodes CASRAGTNEKLFF.

DNA for the CDR3: TGTGCCAGCAGCTTGCGACTAGCGGGGACCTACGAGCAGTACTTC. It translates to CASSLRLAGTYEQYF. V is TRBV5-6 and J is TRBJ2-7; 11 bases line up with TRBD2. Trimming took 1 base from V and 2 from J; bases not matched to a gene: 2. CDR1 SGHDT and CDR2 YYEEEE come from the germline V gene. CDR3 length: 15 amino acids.

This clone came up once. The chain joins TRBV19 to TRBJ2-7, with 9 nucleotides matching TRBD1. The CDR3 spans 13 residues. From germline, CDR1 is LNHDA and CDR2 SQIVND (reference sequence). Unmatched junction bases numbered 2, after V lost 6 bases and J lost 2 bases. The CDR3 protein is CASRGDRAYEQYF. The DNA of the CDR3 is TGTGCCAGTAGAGGGGACAGGGCCTACGAGCAGTACTTC.